The 30 T cell receptor beta chains in this list originate from one sample, sequenced in a study of cytomegalovirus exposure and HLA in healthy donors. PCR was performed using 60 Vbeta and 13 Jbeta primers. Produced via immunoSEQ multiplex PCR; TCRdb's table is partial and in-frame only. This table holds roughly 100,000 clones, roughly three quarters found once. The sample consisted of PBMCs. These receptors were collected from a woman aged 18-29 years in good health and CMV-seropositive.

This clone was detected only once. J is TRBJ2-7 and V is TRBV28; D call uncertain. The germline gives CDR1 MDHEN, CDR2 SYDVKM. Between the trimmed V and J ends, which lost 3 bases and 2 bases, there was a span of 5 bases. The CDR3 extends over 12 amino acids. For the CDR3, the DNA is TGTGCCAGCAGTTTGCGAGCCTACGAGCAGTACTTC. Its protein is CASSLRAYEQYF.

The CDR3 sequence is CASSPGQGAQVYGYTF. For the CDR3, the DNA is TGTGCCAGCTCCCCAGGACAGGGGGCGCAAGTCTATGGCTACACCTTC. V is TRBV18 and J is TRBJ1-2; 11 bases line up with TRBD1. The germline V gene encodes CDR1 KGHSH and CDR2 LQKENI. CDR3 size: 16 residues. Trimming cost V 6 bases and J 4 bases; bases outside gene matches: 10.

This clone was counted a few times. This chain connects TRBV5-1 to TRBJ2-2; D ambiguous. The CDR3 loop spans 13 amino acids. With 1 base removed from V and 3 bases from J, the gap between germline ends came to 4 bases. The germline gives CDR1 SGHRS, CDR2 YFSETQ. The CDR3 DNA reads as TGCGCCAGCAGCTTGCCGGACACCGGGGAGCTGTTTTTT. Amino acid sequence: CASSLPDTGELFF.

This rearrangement joins TRBV7-9 to TRBJ1-4, with TRBD1 matching 8 bases. From germline, CDR1 is SEHNR and CDR2 FQNEAQ (reference sequence). With 1 base clipped from V and 8 bases from J, the junction kept 3 bases outside the gene matches. The CDR3 extends over 14 amino acids. This CDR3 is CASSLGQGLEKLFF. The CDR3 bases are TGTGCCAGCAGCTTAGGACAGGGGTTGGAAAAACTGTTTTTT.

The chain links TRBV6-6 to TRBJ1-1; perhaps TRBD1 as D (6 bases). Germline lookup yields CDR1 MNHNY and CDR2 SVGAGI (reference sequence). V lost 4 bases, J lost 4 bases, and 13 bases lay in between. CDR3 length equals 14 residues. The CDR3 protein is CASSSLAGATEAFF. CDR3 in DNA: TGTGCCAGCAGTTCACTCGCAGGGGCCACTGAAGCTTTCTTT.

The chain links TRBV28 to TRBJ1-5, with 9 bases aligning to TRBD1. With V trimmed by 0 bases and J by 9 bases, 9 bases remained unmatched. The CDR3 sequence is 16 residues long. Per the germline V gene, CDR1 is MDHEN and CDR2 is SYDVKM. The CDR3 bases are TGTGCCAGCAGTTTATGGTTGGGGACAGGGCAAGGGCCCCAGCATTTT. It codes for CASSLWLGTGQGPQHF.

The chain uses TRBV28 and TRBJ2-7; TRBD1 matches at 7 bases. Germline V lookup: CDR1 MDHEN, CDR2 SYDVKM. This CDR3 region has 13 residues. Germline trimming cut 6 bases from V and 5 bases from J; bases unmatched to any gene: 7. The chain's CDR3 is CASSLTGRDEQYF. CDR3 bases: TGTGCCAGCAGCCTGACAGGGCGCGACGAGCAGTACTTC.

This clone turned up a few times. This sample includes further DNA sequences coding for the same CDR3. This sequence joins TRBV28 and TRBJ2-7, with D possibly TRBD1 on 6 matching bases. V was clipped by 6 bases and J by 1 base, with 13 bases between them. The CDR3 has 14 residues. Germline CDR1 MDHEN, CDR2 SYDVKM. The CDR3 protein is CASSLRTVSYEQYF. The DNA of the CDR3 is TGTGCCAGCAGCCTAAGGACAGTTTCCTACGAGCAGTACTTC.

This chain joins TRBV18 and TRBJ2-1, with D tentatively TRBD1 (5 bases). Trimming stripped 3 bases from V and 6 bases from J, with 9 bases between. Germline values: CDR1 KGHSH, CDR2 LQKENI. The CDR3 sequence is 13 residues long. This chain's CDR3 is CASSPPDSNEQFF. The CDR3 nucleotides are TGTGCCAGCTCACCGCCCGACAGCAATGAGCAGTTCTTC.

This chain joins TRBV6-5 and TRBJ2-5; 8 bases fit TRBD1. The DNA end lines up better with TRBJ2-7; the J call may be wrong. Germline-derived CDR1 and CDR2 are MNHEY and SVGAGI. This CDR3 contains 15 residues. The CDR3 coding sequence is TGTGCCAGCAGTCAGCAGGGGGCCCACTCCTACGAGCAGTACTTC. The encoded protein is CASSQQGAHSYEQYF.

This chain connects TRBV15 to TRBJ2-7; 14 nucleotides align to TRBD2. The trim removed 5 bases at V and 2 bases at J, leaving 14 bases unmatched. The CDR3 runs to 19 residues. Germline values: CDR1 LNHNV, CDR2 YYDKDF (reference sequence). The DNA of the CDR3 is TGTGCCACCAGCGCACCCTGGACTAGCGGGAGGAATAGGGCCTACGAGCAGTACTTC. Its translation is CATSAPWTSGRNRAYEQYF.

The CDR3 DNA reads as TGTGCCAGCAGCTTAGGGGGGACAGGGTCCCACGAGCAGTACTTC. Amino acid sequence: CASSLGGTGSHEQYF. The genes are TRBV7-2 and TRBJ2-7, with TRBD1 matching 9 bases. V shed 1 base and J 5 bases; nucleotides not matched to a gene: 6. Germline loops: CDR1 SGHTA, CDR2 FQGNSA. The CDR3 has 15 amino acids.

The chain recombines TRBV7-9 with TRBJ1-3; D unresolved. V was trimmed by 0 bases and J by 0 bases, leaving 9 bases between them. This CDR3 has 16 amino acids. Germline V lookup: CDR1 SEHNR, CDR2 FQNEAQ (reference sequence). The CDR3 DNA sequence: TGTGCCAGCAGCTTAGCGATCCGAGACTCTGGAAACACCATATATTTT. It specifies CASSLAIRDSGNTIYF.

The chain joins TRBV7-3 to TRBJ1-2; 8 bases agree with TRBD1. The junction had 2 bases not matched to a gene; V was cut back by 5 bases and J by 3 bases. This CDR3 spans 13 amino acids. From germline, CDR1 is SGHTA and CDR2 FQGTGA. CDR3 sequence reads: CASSPTGDYGYTF. CDR3 nucleotides: TGTGCCAGCAGCCCGACAGGGGACTATGGCTACACCTTC.

This clone was detected a few times. J is TRBJ2-2 and V is TRBV5-1, with 7 bases fitting TRBD2. V trimming: 3 bases; J trimming: 5 bases; junction bases outside the gene matches: 7. This CDR3 region has 15 residues. Germline V gene sequence: CDR1 SGHRS, CDR2 YFSETQ. CDR3 loop: CASSSGEGRTGELFF. The DNA of the CDR3 is TGCGCCAGCAGCTCGGGGGAGGGCCGAACCGGGGAGCTGTTTTTT.

This clone was detected only a few times. The V and J genes are TRBV6-5 and TRBJ1-2, with D maybe TRBD1 (6 bases). Germline V gene data show CDR1 as MNHEY and CDR2 as SVGAGI. Trimming shortened V by 4 bases and J by 4 bases, and 19 bases separated the two germline ends. The CDR3 length is 16 residues. The CDR3 bases are TGTGCCAGCAGTTCCCACTTAGGGAGGGGGGTCTATGGCTACACCTTC. Protein: CASSSHLGRGVYGYTF.

The chain carries TRBV2 and TRBJ2-7; TRBD1 matches at 12 bases. Losses at the gene ends were 6 bases for V and 3 bases for J; bases not matched to a gene: 3. Per germline, CDR1 SNHLY and CDR2 FYNNEI. The CDR3 extends over 14 amino acids. CDR3 DNA: TGTGCCAGCAGGGGGACAGGGGGCCTCTACGAGCAGTACTTC. Amino acid sequence: CASRGTGGLYEQYF.

A few counts support this clone. This chain connects TRBV27 to TRBJ1-2; unclear D gene. The CDR3 is made up of 11 amino acids. Trimming removed 8 bases from V and 4 bases from J, with 8 bases in between. The V gene's germline CDR1 is MNHEY and CDR2 SMNVEV (reference sequence). This CDR3 is CASSEGYGYTF. Here the CDR3 DNA reads TGTGCCAGCTCTGAGGGCTATGGCTACACCTTC.

Points on this clone: Other DNA sequences in this specimen translate into the identical CDR3. The chain recombines TRBV4-1 with TRBJ1-5; 7 nucleotides line up with TRBD1. V was clipped by 0 bases and J by 6 bases; unmatched bases: 2. Germline CDR1 is MGHRA and CDR2 is YSYEKL. CDR3 length: 14 residues. This CDR3 reads CASSQDDRAQPQHF. In DNA, the CDR3 is TGCGCCAGCAGCCAAGATGACAGGGCTCAGCCCCAGCATTTT.

Here the CDR3 reads CASSVGQGIGGYTF. The CDR3 nucleotides are TGTGCCAGCAGCGTAGGCCAGGGAATTGGTGGCTACACCTTC. The chain recombines TRBV9 with TRBJ1-2, with D perhaps TRBD1 (5 bases). The germline V gene encodes CDR1 SGDLS and CDR2 YYNGEE. The CDR3 spans 14 residues. The V gene lost 0 bases and the J gene lost 7 bases, with 13 bases spanning the gap.

The chain has TRBV4-3 and TRBJ2-7, with 9 bases aligning to TRBD2. V lost 0 bases and J lost 5; bases outside the gene matches: 14. The germline CDR1 and CDR2 sequences are LGHNA and YSLEER. The CDR3 is 18 amino acids. CDR3: CASSQDLAGGLGEDEQYF. In nucleotides, the CDR3 is TGCGCCAGCAGCCAAGACTTGGCGGGAGGGCTGGGGGAGGACGAGCAGTACTTC.

The chain links TRBV27 to TRBJ2-2, with D perhaps TRBD1 (5 bases). The CDR3 runs to 14 residues. In germline, CDR1 is MNHEY, CDR2 SMNVEV (reference sequence). Trimming removed 3 bases at V and 3 bases at J, with 8 bases between. CDR3 sequence reads: CASSLIGDTGELFF. Here the CDR3 DNA reads TGTGCCAGCAGTTTGATAGGGGACACCGGGGAGCTGTTTTTT.

This clone appeared once. The V and J genes are TRBV7-9 and TRBJ2-7; 9 nucleotides match TRBD2. After removal of 4 bases from V and 6 bases from J, the junction contained 10 bases not matched to a gene. In germline, CDR1 is SEHNR, CDR2 FQNEAQ (reference sequence). The CDR3 contains 15 residues. CDR3 bases: TGTGCCAGCAGCTCGATCCCGGGACTAGCTGCCGAGCAGTACTTC. Its translation is CASSSIPGLAAEQYF.

CDR3 region: CASSSGLAKNNEQFF. The CDR3 bases are TGTGCCAGCAGCTCGGGACTAGCGAAAAACAATGAGCAGTTCTTC. This chain joins TRBV5-4 and TRBJ2-1, with 10 bases lining up with TRBD2. With 3 bases clipped from V and 5 bases from J, the junction kept 5 bases outside the gene matches. The CDR3 contains 15 residues. Looked up from germline, CDR1 is SGHNT and CDR2 is YYREEE (reference sequence).

There are a few counts of this clone. CDR3 DNA: TGTGCCAGCAGCCAAGAGAGTTTGACTGGCTTAAACTACGAGCAGTACTTC. Protein sequence: CASSQESLTGLNYEQYF. The V gene is TRBV4-2, the J gene TRBJ2-7; D remains ambiguous. Germline V gene data show CDR1 as LGHNA and CDR2 as YNFKEQ. CDR3 size: 17 residues. With 0 bases removed from V and 3 bases from J, the gap between germline ends came to 18 bases.

The rearrangement uses TRBV5-1 and TRBJ1-2; the match to TRBD1 covers 9 bases. The V and J ends lost 2 bases and 1 base, in that order; junction bases with no gene match: 9. There are 17 residues in the CDR3. CDR1 SGHRS and CDR2 YFSETQ come from the germline V gene. As DNA, the CDR3 is TGCGCCAGCAGCTTAGTTTCCGGGACAGGGATTAACTATGGCTACACCTTC. It specifies CASSLVSGTGINYGYTF.

This clone was observed a handful of times. The rearrangement joins TRBV4-1 to TRBJ2-1; 9 bases agree with TRBD2. V lost 1 base, J lost 6 bases, and 10 bases stayed unmatched. CDR1 is MGHRA, CDR2 YSYEKL, per germline. This CDR3 contains 17 residues. The CDR3 sequence is CASSQVPGAGGLNEQFF. CDR3 DNA sequence: TGCGCCAGCAGCCAAGTCCCCGGGGCGGGGGGGCTCAATGAGCAGTTCTTC.

The sample holds one count of this clone. The V and J genes are TRBV18 and TRBJ1-5; possible D gene TRBD1, 5 bases. Looked up from germline, CDR1 is KGHSH and CDR2 is LQKENI. CDR3 size: 14 residues. The V and J ends lost 6 bases and 7 bases respectively, with 16 bases between them. DNA of the CDR3: TGTGCCAGCTCCCTCGGGGGAGATTGGCAGCCCCAGCATTTT. Translated, it gives CASSLGGDWQPQHF.

The chain uses TRBV4-3 and TRBJ2-3, with D uncertain. V lost 2 bases and J 3 bases, leaving 12 bases between the germline ends. This CDR3 has 15 residues. CDR1 and CDR2 (germline): LGHNA, YSLEER. In DNA, the CDR3 is TGCGCCAGCAGCCAACCCATTGGTAGAACAGATACGCAGTATTTT. It is translated as CASSQPIGRTDTQYF.

The J gene is TRBJ1-5, the V gene TRBV7-3, with 10 bases fitting TRBD1. CDR1 is SGHTA and CDR2 is FQGTGA in the germline V gene. V shed 3 bases, J shed 1 base, and the junction held 12 bases outside the gene matches. CDR3 length equals 19 residues. The CDR3 region is CASSLKTGGLIRSNQPQHF. The DNA for the CDR3 is TGTGCCAGCAGCTTGAAGACAGGGGGCTTGATTCGCAGCAATCAGCCCCAGCATTTT.